Listed below are T cell receptor beta chains from one sample, sequenced in a study of T cells in Graves' hyperthyroidism and ophthalmopathy. TCRdb itself ran the multiplex PCR reads through MiXCR, one entry per CDR3 protein. The profile shows about 530,000 distinct CDR3 sequences, roughly 17% of them singletons. Sample: blood. Source of these receptors: a young woman with Graves' ophthalmopathy. Both conserved end residues are part of each CDR3. A D gene is named only where the DNA matches it firmly. Not all rows give a size; the values are once, few, many and, for expanded clones, a class.

V	D	J	size	CDR3	DNA
TRBV5-1	TRBD2	TRBJ2-1	many	CASSPKTSGGAVEQFF	TGCGCCAGCAGCCCCAAGACTAGCGGGGGGGCCGTTGAGCAGTTCTTC
TRBV27	NA	TRBJ2-3	NA	CASSLLATYTDTQYF	TGTGCCAGCAGCCTCCTAGCGACCTACACAGATACGCAGTATTTT
TRBV6-1	TRBD1	TRBJ1-1	many	CASSEGIGQVGGMNTEAFF	TGTGCCAGCAGTGAAGGTATCGGACAGGTGGGAGGGATGAACACTGAAGCTTTCTTT
TRBV20-1	TRBD1	TRBJ2-3	many	CSAPTGVTIDTQYF	TGCAGTGCCCCTACAGGGGTAACTATTGATACGCAGTATTTT
TRBV20-1	NA	TRBJ1-2	NA	CSARTLYYGYTF	TGCAGTGCTAGGACACTCTACTATGGCTACACCTTC
TRBV28	NA	TRBJ1-5	NA	CASSTPEGRGYSNQPQHF	TGTGCCAGCAGTACCCCGGAAGGGAGGGGATATAGCAATCAGCCCCAGCATTTT
TRBV4-1	NA	TRBJ1-2	once	CASSPGTSRDYGYTF	TGCGCCAGCAGCCCCGGGACCTCAAGGGACTATGGCTACACCTTC
TRBV10-3	NA	TRBJ2-7	many	CAISARRSYSYEQYF	TGTGCCATCAGTGCCCGTCGGTCCTATTCCTACGAGCAGTACTTC
TRBV30	TRBD1	TRBJ1-2	few	CAWSVQGGSDYGYTF	TGTGCCTGGAGTGTACAGGGGGGATCTGACTATGGCTACACCTTC
TRBV11-2	NA	TRBJ1-5	many	CASSSSDDQPQHF	TGTGCCAGCAGCTCCTCGGACGATCAGCCCCAGCATTTT
TRBV28	NA	TRBJ1-1	many	CASSQLAPREVRTEAFF	TGTGCCAGCAGCCAACTTGCTCCCAGGGAAGTTCGCACTGAAGCTTTCTTT
TRBV29-1	NA	TRBJ2-5	NA	CSVGSGRETQYF	TGCAGCGTTGGATCGGGTAGAGAGACCCAGTACTTC